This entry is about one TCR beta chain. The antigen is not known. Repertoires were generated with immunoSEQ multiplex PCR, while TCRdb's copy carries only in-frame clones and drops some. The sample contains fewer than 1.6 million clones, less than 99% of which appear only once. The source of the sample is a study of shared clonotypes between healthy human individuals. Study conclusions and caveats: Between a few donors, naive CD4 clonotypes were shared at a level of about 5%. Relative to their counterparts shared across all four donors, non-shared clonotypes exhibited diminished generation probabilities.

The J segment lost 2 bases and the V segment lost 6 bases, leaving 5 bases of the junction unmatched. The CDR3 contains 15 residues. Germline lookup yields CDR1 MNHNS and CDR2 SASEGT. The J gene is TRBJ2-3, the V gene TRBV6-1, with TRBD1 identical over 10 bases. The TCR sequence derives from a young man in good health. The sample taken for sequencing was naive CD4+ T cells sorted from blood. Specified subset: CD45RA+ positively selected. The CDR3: CASSYGTGVTDTQYF. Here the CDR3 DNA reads TGTGCCAGCAGCTACGGGACAGGGGTCACAGATACGCAGTATTTT.